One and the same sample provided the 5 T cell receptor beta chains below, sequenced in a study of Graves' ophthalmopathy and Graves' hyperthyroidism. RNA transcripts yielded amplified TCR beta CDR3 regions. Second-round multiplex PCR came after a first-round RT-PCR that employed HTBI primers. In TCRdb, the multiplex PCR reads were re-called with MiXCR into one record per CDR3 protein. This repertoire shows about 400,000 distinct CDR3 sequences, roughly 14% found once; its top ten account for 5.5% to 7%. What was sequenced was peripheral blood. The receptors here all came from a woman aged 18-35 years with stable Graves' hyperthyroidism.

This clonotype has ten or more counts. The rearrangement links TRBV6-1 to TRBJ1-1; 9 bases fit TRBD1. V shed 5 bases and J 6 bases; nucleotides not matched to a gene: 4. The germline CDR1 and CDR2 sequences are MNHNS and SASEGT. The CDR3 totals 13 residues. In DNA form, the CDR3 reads TGTGCCAGCAGTACAGGGGGCGCATCTGAAGCTTTCTTT. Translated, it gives CASSTGGASEAFF.

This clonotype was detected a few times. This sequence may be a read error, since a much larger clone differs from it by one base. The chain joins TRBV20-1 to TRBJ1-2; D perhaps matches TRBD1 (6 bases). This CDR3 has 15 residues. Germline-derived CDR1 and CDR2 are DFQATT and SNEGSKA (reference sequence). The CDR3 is CSARGGLQGHYGHTF. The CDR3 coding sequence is TGCAGTGCTAGAGGGGGGTTGCAGGGGCACTATGGCCACACCTTC.

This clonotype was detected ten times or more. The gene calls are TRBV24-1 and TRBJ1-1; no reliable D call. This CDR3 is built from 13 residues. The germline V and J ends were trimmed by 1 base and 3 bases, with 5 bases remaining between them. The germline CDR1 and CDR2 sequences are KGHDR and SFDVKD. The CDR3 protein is CATSDLSHTEAFF. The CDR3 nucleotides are TGTGCCACCAGTGATTTATCCCACACTGAAGCTTTCTTT.

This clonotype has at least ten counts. The CDR3: CATSRSTGVFIYGYTF. DNA of the CDR3: TGTGCCACCAGCAGATCCACAGGGGTGTTCATCTATGGCTACACCTTC. The chain combines TRBV15 with TRBJ1-2; 7 bases agree with TRBD1. The CDR3 sequence is 16 residues long. Germline V gene sequence: CDR1 LNHNV, CDR2 YYDKDF (reference sequence). V shed 2 bases and J 4 bases; nucleotides not matched to a gene: 10.

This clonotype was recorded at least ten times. In DNA form, the CDR3 reads TGTGCCAGTAGTATGCTTGAGGCCCTCAGCGGGGAGCTGTTTTTT. It codes for CASSMLEALSGELFF. The chain recombines TRBV19 with TRBJ2-2; D ambiguous. The germline CDR1 and CDR2 sequences are LNHDA and SQIVND (reference sequence). Deletions cut 3 bases from V and 7 bases from J, with 15 bases between. The CDR3 is 15 residues long.